This record covers a single TCR beta chain. No antigen is known for it. These data originate in a study of T cell responses to AZD1222 COVID-19 vaccine. Study findings and constraints: An increase in Spike-specific TCR breadth and depth was observed after two AZD1222 doses. Among spike-specific TCRs, nearly half reportedly target unmutated variant regions.

Profiling relied on immunoSEQ multiplex PCR, and the TCRdb table lists in-frame clones only, not all of them. This sample yields about 35,000 clones, of which about 88% are seen a single time; approximately 6.5% belongs to the top ten. This TCR was recovered from an adult in good health. This material consisted of peripheral blood, taken on day 0 of AZD1222 vaccination.

CDR3: CASSLGDGPTSLDTQYF. The CDR3 DNA follows: TGTGCCAGTAGTTTAGGAGATGGGCCAACATCACTTGATACGCAGTATTTT. The chain links TRBV19 to TRBJ2-3; D remains ambiguous. Germline CDR1 is LNHDA and CDR2 is SQIVND (reference sequence). Trimming left V 5 bases short and J 6 bases short, with 24 bases between. This CDR3 contains 17 residues.